The 8 T cell receptor beta chains given below trace back to one sample, sequenced in a study of Ad26.COV2.S vaccination and SARS-CoV-2 variants. Assay: immunoSEQ multiplex PCR; the TCRdb copy retains only in-frame clones and omits some. The table has a few hundred thousand clones, more than 75% seen once. Documented treatment: about 20 received Ad26.COV2.S at low or high dose, single or two shots; about 5 received placebo; per-sample allocation not given. Day 63 after the first vaccine or placebo injection was the time point for sampling. The sequencing used peripheral blood, collected in a trial of Ad26.COV2.S vaccine versus placebo. The receptor set was obtained from a person between 18 and 60 years old who received the Ad26.COV2.S COVID-19 vaccine or a placebo.

This clone was seen once. The chain couples TRBV7-9 to TRBJ2-7, with D unresolved. The V gene lost 0 bases and the J gene lost 2 bases, with 8 bases spanning the gap. Germline V gene lookup returns CDR1 SEHNR and CDR2 FQNEAQ (reference sequence). This CDR3 is 14 amino acids long. CDR3 DNA sequence: TGTGCCAGCAGCTTAGCACAGCAAACCTACGAGCAGTACTTC. This encodes CASSLAQQTYEQYF.

The V and J genes are TRBV4-1 and TRBJ2-7, with TRBD2 as a possible D gene (6 bases). The CDR3 has 13 amino acids. CDR1 and CDR2 (germline): MGHRA, YSYEKL. With 4 bases removed from V and 4 bases from J, the gap between germline ends came to 11 bases. Written as DNA, the CDR3 is TGCGCCAGCAGCCCCTACGGGGGTTACGAGCAGTACTTC. It yields the protein CASSPYGGYEQYF.

This clone was detected only a few times. CDR3 nucleotides: TGTGCCAGCAGCCGCGGGGGGGAGGGGACCCAGTACTTC. It is translated as CASSRGGEGTQYF. The genes are TRBV6-5 and TRBJ2-5; TRBD2 agrees at 9 bases. The CDR3 contains 13 residues. From germline, CDR1 is MNHEY and CDR2 SVGAGI. V was clipped by 6 bases and J by 7 bases; unmatched bases: 6.

The chain links TRBV11-2 to TRBJ2-1; TRBD2 agrees at 10 bases. The CDR3 covers 15 residues. Germline CDR1 and CDR2: SGHAT and FQNNGV. Germline trimming cut 0 bases from V and 9 bases from J; bases unmatched to any gene: 5. The DNA of the CDR3 is TGTGCCAGCAGCTTAGAACTAGCGGGGTGGGGTGAGCAGTTCTTC. Translation gives CASSLELAGWGEQFF.

The chain links TRBV11-2 to TRBJ1-2; D perhaps matches TRBD1 (6 bases). This CDR3 region has 13 residues. Trimming removed 3 bases at V and 3 bases at J, with 8 bases between. CDR1 SGHAT and CDR2 FQNNGV come from the germline V gene. The CDR3 is CASSLGGHYGYTF. The CDR3 nucleotides read TGTGCCAGCAGCTTGGGGGGCCACTATGGCTACACCTTC.

V usage is TRBV7-2 and J usage is TRBJ2-5; 10 nucleotides line up with TRBD1. This CDR3 contains 15 residues. J was trimmed by 1 base and V by 3 bases; bases with no gene match: 2. CDR1 is SGHTA, CDR2 FQGNSA, per germline. The CDR3 is CASSFDRGRQETQYF. CDR3 DNA: TGTGCCAGCAGCTTCGACAGGGGGCGCCAAGAGACCCAGTACTTC.

This chain joins TRBV25-1 and TRBJ2-3; the match to TRBD2 covers 11 bases. Germline V gene lookup returns CDR1 MGHDK and CDR2 SYGVNS. J gave up 3 bases and V 4 bases, and 3 bases lay outside the gene matches. CDR3 length: 15 residues. This CDR3 is CASSARLAGTDTQYF. The CDR3 DNA reads TGTGCCAGCAGTGCCCGACTAGCGGGGACAGATACGCAGTATTTT.

This clone has just one count. This rearrangement joins TRBV4-2 to TRBJ1-6, with 7 bases aligning to TRBD1. The CDR3 consists of 15 residues. In germline, CDR1 is LGHNA, CDR2 YNFKEQ. J was trimmed by 7 bases and V by 1 base; bases with no gene match: 4. For the CDR3, the DNA is TGTGCCAGCAGCCAAGGGGTACAGGGGAATTCACCCCTCCACTTT. Translated, it gives CASSQGVQGNSPLHF.